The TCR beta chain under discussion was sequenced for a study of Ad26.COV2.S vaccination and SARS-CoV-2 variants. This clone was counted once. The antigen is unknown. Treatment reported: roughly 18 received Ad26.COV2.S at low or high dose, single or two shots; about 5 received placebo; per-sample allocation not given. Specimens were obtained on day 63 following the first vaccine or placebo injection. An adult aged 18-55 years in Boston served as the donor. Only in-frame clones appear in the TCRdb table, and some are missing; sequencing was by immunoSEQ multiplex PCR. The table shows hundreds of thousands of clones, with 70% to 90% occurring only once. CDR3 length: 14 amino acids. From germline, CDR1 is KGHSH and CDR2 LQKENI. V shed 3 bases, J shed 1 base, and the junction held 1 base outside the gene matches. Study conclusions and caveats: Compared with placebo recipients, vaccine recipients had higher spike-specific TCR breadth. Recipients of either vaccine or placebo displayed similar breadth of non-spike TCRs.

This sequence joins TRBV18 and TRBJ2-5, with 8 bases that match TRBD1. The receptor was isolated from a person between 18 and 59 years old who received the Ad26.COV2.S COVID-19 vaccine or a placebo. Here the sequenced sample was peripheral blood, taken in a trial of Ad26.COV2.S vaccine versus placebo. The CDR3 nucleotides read TGTGCCAGCTCACCGGGGACAGGCCAAGAGACCCAGTACTTC. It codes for CASSPGTGQETQYF.